The text below deals with one TCR beta chain. Its target is unknown. The sample is drawn from a study of T-cell reconstitution after alpha-beta-depleted transplantation in children. Study-wide results and caveats: Where some patients showed high TCRbeta diversity at day 60, it came from recipient T cells and thymic progenitors that had survived. Newly made T cells mostly supplied T-cell counts and diversity one year after transplant. Reportedly, alpha-beta T cells present about two months post-transplant originated from several hundred expanded clones of graft origin.

Germline CDR1 is ENHRY and CDR2 is SYGVKD. The CDR3 runs to 14 residues. V lost 4 bases and J lost 5, with 14 bases in between. The authors prepared the TCRbeta library with unique molecular identifiers. TCRdb reprocessed the PCR reads with MiXCR, giving one entry per CDR3 protein. The table lists about 980,000 distinct CDR3 sequences, about 30% of them singletons. The origin of this receptor is a boy in the first two years of life who had a stem cell transplant for SCID, so the T cells may come from the graft donor. The V gene is TRBV10-3, the J gene TRBJ1-2; D call uncertain. The source was PBMCs, mostly from graft donor cells, collected 360 days after TCRalphabeta/CD19-depleted stem cell transplant. The CDR3 DNA follows: TGTGCCATCAGTGTTTCACAGACGTCTTATGGCTACACCTTC. As protein: CAISVSQTSYGYTF.